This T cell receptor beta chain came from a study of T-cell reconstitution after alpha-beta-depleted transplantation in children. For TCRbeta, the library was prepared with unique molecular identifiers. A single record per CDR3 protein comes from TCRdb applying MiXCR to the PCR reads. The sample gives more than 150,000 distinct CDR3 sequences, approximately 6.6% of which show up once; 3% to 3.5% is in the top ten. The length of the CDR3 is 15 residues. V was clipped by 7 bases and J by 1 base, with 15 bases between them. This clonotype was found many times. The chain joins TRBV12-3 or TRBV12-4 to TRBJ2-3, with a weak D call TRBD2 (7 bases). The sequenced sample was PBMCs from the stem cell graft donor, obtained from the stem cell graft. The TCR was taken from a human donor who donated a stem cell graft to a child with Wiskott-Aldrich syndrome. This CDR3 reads CASTPTGGRTDTQYF. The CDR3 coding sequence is TGTGCCAGCACCCCCACGGGGGGCCGCACAGATACGCAGTATTTT.